The following is a T cell receptor (beta chain) sequence with its context. In its sample, this clonotype was seen many times. It has no known antigen specificity. Per-nucleotide qualities are absent, and no much larger clonotype sits a single base away. The sample comes from a study of Graves' ophthalmopathy and Graves' hyperthyroidism (dated by TCRdb to 2016 to 2019). For the wider study: Peripheral blood was collected at initial diagnosis, prior to any treatment. In more than five hyperthyroidism patients, the T-cell repertoires found in thyroid tissue were compared with those found in blood. TCR beta repertoire signatures were used to distinguish Graves' ophthalmopathy from Graves' hyperthyroidism and to predict progression to ophthalmopathy. In total, some 140 blood samples were TCR-sequenced: 40 to 45 ophthalmopathy, roughly 80 hyperthyroidism and about 17 hyperthyroidism-to-ophthalmopathy patients. The independent validation cohort included 20 or so hyperthyroidism patients plus 17 patients who later progressed from hyperthyroidism to ophthalmopathy. To explore V-J signatures that distinguish ophthalmopathy from hyperthyroidism, a discovery set of about a hundred patients was enrolled, made up of approximately 45 with ophthalmopathy and some 60 with stable hyperthyroidism. After sampling, hyperthyroidism patients received methimazole starting at 30 mg daily, and ophthalmopathy patients received high-dose intravenous methylprednisolone. The investigation overall reported the following: Ophthalmopathy was separated from stable hyperthyroidism by the 13-signature model with roughly 88% sensitivity and 81% to 84% specificity in cross-validation and with 80%/75% in the test set. Most of the expanded thyroid clonotypes with a frequency above 0.001 were also detected in blood, and it was suggested that the thyroid immune response may be reflected by blood repertoires. In validation, the model predicted ophthalmopathy progression with nearly 71% sensitivity and approximately 75% specificity; some 13 predicted patients were CT-confirmed with GO in a median of 6.5 months. Sample size was not statistically predetermined, and group allocation was not concealed from the investigators.

Measured from the cysteine to the phenylalanine, the CDR3 is 13 residues long. This entry keeps only the CDR3 DNA: 39 bases, framed from base 1. Trimming accounts for 6 bases at V and 3 bases at J, while the number of junction bases matched to no gene is 4. The CDR1 and CDR2 encoded by the germline V gene are SGHVS and FQNEAQ. Hyperthyroidism was considered stable if no progression to ophthalmopathy occurred within 18 months of follow-up. Hyperthyroidism patients were newly diagnosed, were aged 18 to 65 years, and had a disease duration under 2 months. Anyone with other autoimmune diseases, uncontrolled infections, pregnancy or lactation was excluded from the study. Clinical symptoms, serum thyroxine, TRAb, thyroid ultrasound and orbital computed tomography formed the basis of the diagnosis. Ficoll-Paque density gradient centrifugation was used to isolate PBMCs from 8 to 10 ml of fresh peripheral blood. Total RNA was extracted with Trizol reagent and quality-checked on an Agilent 2100 Bioanalyzer.

TCR beta CDR3 regions were amplified from RNA transcripts for repertoire sequencing. The first round of RT-PCR was done with HTBI primers and the Qiagen OneStep RT-PCR kit, and was followed by a second round of multiplex PCR, then size selection and purification. Sequencing of the libraries was carried out on an Illumina HiSeq2000 in paired-end mode with 100 bp reads. The authors processed their data as follows. SOAPnuke was used to process the reads, throwing out any read that had adapters, had uncalled bases, had a mean Phred below 15, or lacked an exact constant-primer or identifier match. COPE v1.2.5 was used to merge the high-quality paired reads. Unique nucleotide sequences were defined as clonotypes and aligned to IMGT TRB V, D and J references using MiTCR v1.1. The analysis was limited to V-J combinations with a frequency above 0.0001, which together covered around 99% of the repertoires. A TCR clonal expansion and chaos score per V-J combination was defined as the ratio of F50 clonal expansion to chaos observed in the TCRdist matrix. Welch's t-statistics and random forest were used to reduce features to about 14 V-J combinations, which were fed into a naive Bayes classifier. The Morisita-Horn index was used to measure how similar the thyroid and blood repertoires were. TCRdb's own reprocessing of the public reads used fastp at Q25 and MiXCR and kept productive beta chains. For every CDR3 protein sequence, its rows merge into one entry that carries the most common genes and DNA. The V and J calls and clone size come from TCRdb's table, not from the authors' own analysis. The sample table holds some 350,000 distinct CDR3 sequences, of which roughly a sixth were seen once. Clones ranked in the top ten supply around 2.4% of the sample.

The chain was built from TRBV7-8 and TRBJ2-5; a stretch of 7 junction bases matches TRBD1. The TCR originated in an adult woman with stable Graves' hyperthyroidism. The sample taken for sequencing was peripheral blood. The nucleotide sequence reads TGTGCCAGCAGATCACAGGGGAAAGAGACCCAGTACTTC. Its protein reads: CASRSQGKETQYF.